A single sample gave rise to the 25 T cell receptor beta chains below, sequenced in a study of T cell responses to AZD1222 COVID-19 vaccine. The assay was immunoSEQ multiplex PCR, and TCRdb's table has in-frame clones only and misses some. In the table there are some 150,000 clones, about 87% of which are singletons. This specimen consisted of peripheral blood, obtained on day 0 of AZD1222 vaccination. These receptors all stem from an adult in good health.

The chain's CDR3 is CASSDAPGQGAGNHHISGNTIYF. The DNA of the CDR3 is TGTGCCAGCAGTGACGCGCCAGGACAGGGGGCCGGGAACCACCATATCTCTGGAAACACCATATATTTT. V usage is TRBV6-4 and J usage is TRBJ1-3, with 11 positions matching TRBD1. Trimming removed 2 bases from V and 0 bases from J; junction bases left unmatched: 21. The CDR3 has 23 residues. CDR1 and CDR2 from the germline V gene are MRHNA and SNTAGT.

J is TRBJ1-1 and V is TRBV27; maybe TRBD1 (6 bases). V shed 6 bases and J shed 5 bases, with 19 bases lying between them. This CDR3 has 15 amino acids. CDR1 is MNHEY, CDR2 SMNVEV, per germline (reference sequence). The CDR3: CASRRGGPRGTEAFF. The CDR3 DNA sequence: TGTGCCAGCAGGAGGGGGGGGCCCCGGGGGACTGAAGCTTTCTTT.

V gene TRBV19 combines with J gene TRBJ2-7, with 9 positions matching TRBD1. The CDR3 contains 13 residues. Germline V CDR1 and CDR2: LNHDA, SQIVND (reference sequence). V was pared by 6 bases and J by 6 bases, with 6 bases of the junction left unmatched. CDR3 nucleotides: TGTGCCAGTAGCCTACAGGGGGCCGCCGAGCAGTACTTC. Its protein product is CASSLQGAAEQYF.

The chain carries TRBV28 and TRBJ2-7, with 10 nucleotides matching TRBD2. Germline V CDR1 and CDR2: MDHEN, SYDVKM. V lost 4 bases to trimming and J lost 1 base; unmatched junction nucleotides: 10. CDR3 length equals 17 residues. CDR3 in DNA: TGTGCCAGCAGTTCCTACCCTAGCGGGGGCTCGTCCTACGAGCAGTACTTC. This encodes CASSSYPSGGSSYEQYF.

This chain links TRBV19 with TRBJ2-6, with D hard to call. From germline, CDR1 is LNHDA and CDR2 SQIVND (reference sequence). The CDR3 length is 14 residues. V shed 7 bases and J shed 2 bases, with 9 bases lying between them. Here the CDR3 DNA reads TGTGCCAGTACCAACCCCCCTGGGGCCAACGTCCTGACTTTC. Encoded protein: CASTNPPGANVLTF.

The CDR3 is CASSTQRSQRGYTF. The CDR3 DNA is TGTGCCAGCAGCACCCAAAGATCCCAGAGGGGCTACACCTTC. This sequence joins TRBV13 and TRBJ1-2, with D unresolved. V dropped 5 bases and J dropped 8 bases, with 18 bases sitting between them. Germline assignment: CDR1 PRHDT and CDR2 FYEKMQ (reference sequence). There are 14 residues in the CDR3.

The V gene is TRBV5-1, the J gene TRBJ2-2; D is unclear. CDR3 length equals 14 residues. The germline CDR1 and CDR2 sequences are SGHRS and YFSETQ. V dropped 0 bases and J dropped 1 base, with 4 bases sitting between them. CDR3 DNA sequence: TGCGCCAGCAGCTTGGGACAGAACACCGGGGAGCTGTTTTTT. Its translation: CASSLGQNTGELFF.

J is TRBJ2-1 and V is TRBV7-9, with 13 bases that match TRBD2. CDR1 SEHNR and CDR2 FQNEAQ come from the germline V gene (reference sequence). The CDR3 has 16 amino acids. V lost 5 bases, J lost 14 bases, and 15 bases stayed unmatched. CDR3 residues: CASSLQGLAGSWLEFF. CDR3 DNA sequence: TGTGCCAGCAGCCTCCAGGGACTAGCGGGGTCTTGGTTGGAGTTCTTC.

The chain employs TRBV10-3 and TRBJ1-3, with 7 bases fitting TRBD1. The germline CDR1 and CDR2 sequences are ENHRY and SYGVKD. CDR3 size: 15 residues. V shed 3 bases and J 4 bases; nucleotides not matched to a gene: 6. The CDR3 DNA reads TGTGCCATCAGTGACCCGACAGGGCGGGGAAACACCATATATTTT. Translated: CAISDPTGRGNTIYF.

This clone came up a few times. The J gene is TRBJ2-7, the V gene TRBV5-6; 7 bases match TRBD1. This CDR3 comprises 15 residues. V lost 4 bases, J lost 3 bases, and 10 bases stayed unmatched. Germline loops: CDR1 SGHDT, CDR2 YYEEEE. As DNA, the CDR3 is TGTGCCAGCAGCGGCCCCGGGACAGCCTACTACGAGCAGTACTTC. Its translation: CASSGPGTAYYEQYF.

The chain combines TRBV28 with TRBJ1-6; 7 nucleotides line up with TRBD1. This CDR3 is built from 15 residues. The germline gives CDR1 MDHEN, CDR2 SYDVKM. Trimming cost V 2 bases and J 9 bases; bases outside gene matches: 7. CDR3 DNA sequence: TGTGCCAGCAGTTTAGTTAACAGGGGCGCTTCACCCCTCCACTTT. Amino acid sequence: CASSLVNRGASPLHF.

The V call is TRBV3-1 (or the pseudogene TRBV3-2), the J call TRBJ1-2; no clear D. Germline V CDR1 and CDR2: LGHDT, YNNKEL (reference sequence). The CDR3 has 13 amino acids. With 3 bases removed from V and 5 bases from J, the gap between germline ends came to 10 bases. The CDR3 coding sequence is TGTGCCAGCAGCCAGGGAAGAATATATGGCTACACCTTC. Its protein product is CASSQGRIYGYTF.

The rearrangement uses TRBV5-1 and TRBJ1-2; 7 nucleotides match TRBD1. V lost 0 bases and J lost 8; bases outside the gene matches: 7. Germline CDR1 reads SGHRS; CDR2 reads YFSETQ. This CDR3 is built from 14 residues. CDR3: CASSLGEGARGYTF. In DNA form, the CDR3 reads TGCGCCAGCAGCTTGGGAGAGGGGGCGCGCGGCTACACCTTC. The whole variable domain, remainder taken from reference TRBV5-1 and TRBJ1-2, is KAGVTQTPRYLIKTRGQQVTLSCSPISGHRSVSWYQQTPGQGLQFLFEYFSETQRNKGNFPGRFSGRQFSNSRSEMNVSTLELGDSALYLCASSLGEGARGYTFGSGTRLTVV.

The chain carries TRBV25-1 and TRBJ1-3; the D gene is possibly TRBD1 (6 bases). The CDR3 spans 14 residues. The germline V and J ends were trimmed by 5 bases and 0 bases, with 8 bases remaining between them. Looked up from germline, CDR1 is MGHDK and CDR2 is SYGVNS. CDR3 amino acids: CASSTGPSGNTIYF. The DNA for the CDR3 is TGTGCCAGCAGTACAGGGCCCTCTGGAAACACCATATATTTT.

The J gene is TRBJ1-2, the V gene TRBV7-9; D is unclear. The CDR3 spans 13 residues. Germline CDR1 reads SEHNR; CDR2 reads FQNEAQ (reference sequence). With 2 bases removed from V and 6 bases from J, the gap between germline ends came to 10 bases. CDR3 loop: CASSLTVSHGYTF. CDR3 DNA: TGTGCCAGCAGCTTAACGGTCTCCCATGGCTACACCTTC.

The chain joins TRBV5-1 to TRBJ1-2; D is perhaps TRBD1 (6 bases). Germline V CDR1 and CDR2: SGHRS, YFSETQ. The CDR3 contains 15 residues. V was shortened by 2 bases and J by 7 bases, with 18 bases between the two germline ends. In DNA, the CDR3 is TGCGCCAGCAGCTTTGGGATAACACAGGGAACTGGCTACACCTTC. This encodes CASSFGITQGTGYTF.

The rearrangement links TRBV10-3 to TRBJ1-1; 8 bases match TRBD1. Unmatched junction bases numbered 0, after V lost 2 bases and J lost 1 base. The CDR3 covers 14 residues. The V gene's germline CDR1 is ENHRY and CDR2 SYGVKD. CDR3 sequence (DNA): TGTGCCATCAGTGAGGACAGGGGGAACACTGAAGCTTTCTTT. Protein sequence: CAISEDRGNTEAFF.

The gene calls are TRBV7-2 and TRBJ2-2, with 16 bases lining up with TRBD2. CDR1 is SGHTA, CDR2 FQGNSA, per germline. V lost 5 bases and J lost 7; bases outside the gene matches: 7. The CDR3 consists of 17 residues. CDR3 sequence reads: CASSKGLAGGPIGELFF. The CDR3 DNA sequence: TGTGCCAGCAGCAAGGGACTAGCGGGGGGGCCAATCGGGGAGCTGTTTTTT.

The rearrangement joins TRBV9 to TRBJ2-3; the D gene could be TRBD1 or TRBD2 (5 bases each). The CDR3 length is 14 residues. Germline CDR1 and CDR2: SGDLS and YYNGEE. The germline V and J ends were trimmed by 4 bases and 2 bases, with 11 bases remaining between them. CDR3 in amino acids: CASSYGTTTDTQYF. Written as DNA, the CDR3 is TGTGCCAGCAGCTACGGGACCACCACAGATACGCAGTATTTT.

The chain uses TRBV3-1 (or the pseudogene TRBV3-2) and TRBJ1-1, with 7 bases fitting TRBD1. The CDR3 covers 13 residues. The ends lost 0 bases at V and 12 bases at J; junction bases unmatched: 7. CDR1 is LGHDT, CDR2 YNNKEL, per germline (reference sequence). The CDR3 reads CASSQDLGGRSFF. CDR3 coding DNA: TGTGCCAGCAGCCAAGACTTAGGGGGCCGGTCTTTCTTT.

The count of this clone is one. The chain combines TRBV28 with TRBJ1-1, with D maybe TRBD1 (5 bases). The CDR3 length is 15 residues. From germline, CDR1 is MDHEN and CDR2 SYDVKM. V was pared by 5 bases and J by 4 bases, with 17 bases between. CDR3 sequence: CASSGGGVSGTEAFF. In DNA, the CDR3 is TGTGCCAGCAGTGGAGGAGGGGTCAGTGGCACTGAAGCTTTCTTT.

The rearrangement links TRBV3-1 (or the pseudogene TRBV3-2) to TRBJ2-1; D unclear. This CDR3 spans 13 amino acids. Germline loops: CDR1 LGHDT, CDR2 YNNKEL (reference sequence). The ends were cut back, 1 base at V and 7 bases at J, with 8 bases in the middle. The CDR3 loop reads CASSQVAANEQFF. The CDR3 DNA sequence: TGTGCCAGCAGCCAAGTGGCTGCAAATGAGCAGTTCTTC.

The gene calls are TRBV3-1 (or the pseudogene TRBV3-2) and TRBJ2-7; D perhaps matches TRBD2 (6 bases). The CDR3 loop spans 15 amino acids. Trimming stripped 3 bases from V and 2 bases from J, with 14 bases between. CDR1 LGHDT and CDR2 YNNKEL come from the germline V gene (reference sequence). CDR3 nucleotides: TGTGCCAGCAGCCAGTTGACTAGTCCCCCCTACGAGCAGTACTTC. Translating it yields CASSQLTSPPYEQYF.

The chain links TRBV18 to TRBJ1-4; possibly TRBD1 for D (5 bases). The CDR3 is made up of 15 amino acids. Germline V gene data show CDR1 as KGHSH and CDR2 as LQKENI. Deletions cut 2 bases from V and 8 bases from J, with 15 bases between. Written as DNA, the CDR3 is TGTGCCAGCTCACCATTCGAGCAGGGAGGGGAAAAACTGTTTTTT. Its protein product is CASSPFEQGGEKLFF.

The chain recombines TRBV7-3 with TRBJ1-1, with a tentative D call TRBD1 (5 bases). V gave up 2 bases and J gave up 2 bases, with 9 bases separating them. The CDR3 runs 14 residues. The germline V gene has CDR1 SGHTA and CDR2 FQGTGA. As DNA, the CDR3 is TGTGCCAGCAGCTTACAGGACACTAACACTGAAGCTTTCTTT. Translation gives CASSLQDTNTEAFF.